The next 5 T cell receptor beta chains were all read from a single sample in a study of shared clonotypes between healthy human individuals. Positively selected for CCR7, the CD45RO-negative cells used as naive CD8 cells excluded terminally differentiated effector memory CD45RA+ cells. The data were produced by immunoSEQ multiplex PCR, yet TCRdb's version contains in-frame clones alone and is incomplete. The sample gives just over 2,000,000 clones, about 95% of which show up once; approximately 1.2% is in the top ten. Material for sequencing was naive CD8+ T cells sorted from blood. The receptor set was obtained from a man aged 18 to 30 in good health.

The rearrangement uses TRBV9 and TRBJ1-2; TRBD1 matches 9 bases. The CDR3 totals 17 residues. Trimming removed 4 bases from V and 3 bases from J; junction bases left unmatched: 13. The germline CDR1 and CDR2 sequences are SGDLS and YYNGEE. The CDR3 protein is CASSSPSTGGKDYGYTF. CDR3 in DNA: TGTGCCAGCAGCTCGCCCTCAACAGGGGGCAAAGACTATGGCTACACCTTC.

The V gene is TRBV7-8, the J gene TRBJ2-3; TRBD2 aligns across 13 bases. The J segment lost 0 bases and the V segment lost 0 bases, leaving 6 bases of the junction unmatched. Germline assignment: CDR1 SGHVS and CDR2 FQNEAQ. This CDR3 is 19 amino acids long. CDR3 nucleotide sequence: TGTGCCAGCAGCTTAGCGCCCGGACTAGCGGGGGCGAGCACAGATACGCAGTATTTT. It encodes CASSLAPGLAGASTDTQYF.

This rearrangement joins TRBV7-9 to TRBJ2-5; either TRBD1 or TRBD2 may supply D (5 bases each). CDR3 length: 13 residues. The germline V and J ends were trimmed by 4 bases and 7 bases, with 13 bases remaining between them. CDR1 and CDR2 (germline): SEHNR, FQNEAQ (reference sequence). The CDR3 loop is CASSWGTEGTQYF. DNA for the CDR3: TGTGCCAGCAGCTGGGGGACCGAGGGGACCCAGTACTTC.

The CDR3 DNA reads TGTGCCAGCAGTTACTCGAATGGGGGGCGTTCAGAGACCCAGTACTTC. As protein: CASSYSNGGRSETQYF. V and J are TRBV6-5 and TRBJ2-5; D could derive from TRBD1 or TRBD2 (6 bases each). Trimming stripped 0 bases from V and 4 bases from J, with 15 bases between. This CDR3 has 16 residues. CDR1 and CDR2 (germline): MNHEY, SVGAGI.

This rearrangement joins TRBV7-2 to TRBJ2-7; a weak D match, TRBD2 (6 bases). V was clipped by 2 bases and J by 2 bases, with 16 bases between them. Germline CDR1 and CDR2: SGHTA and FQGNSA. CDR3 length: 16 amino acids. The CDR3 region is CASSLHRAGRTYEQYF. Written as DNA, the CDR3 is TGTGCCAGCAGCTTACACCGAGCGGGTAGGACCTACGAGCAGTACTTC.